What follows describes a single T cell receptor (beta chain). The V gene's germline CDR1 is WSHSY and CDR2 SAAADI. V shed 6 bases, J shed 1 base, and the junction held 4 bases outside the gene matches. The CDR3 length is 14 residues. Frozen PBMC stocks contributed around 1.9 micrograms of genomic DNA to the TCR beta libraries. This entry belongs to a study of cytotoxic CD8 clonotypes in ibrutinib-treated CLL. Study-level information: After a median of 68 months, about 14 patients stayed remitted and some 12 progressed; responses had been partial in approximately 24 and complete in 2.

Sequencing was designed to attain a depth spanning 1 in 200,000 to 1 in 1 million T cells. The table came from immunoSEQ multiplex PCR; TCRdb's copy has only in-frame clones and leaves some out. The repertoire holds about 160,000 clones, with over 75% as singletons. This receptor was identified in a human donor with chronic lymphocytic leukemia. This rearrangement joins TRBV10-2 to TRBJ1-1; 8 positions match TRBD1. The input for sequencing was PBMCs, taken at disease progression, from a patient treated with ibrutinib. For the CDR3, the DNA is TGCGCCAGCAGGGACAGGGACTCGAACACTGAAGCTTTCTTT. Residues: CASRDRDSNTEAFF.